The 8 T cell receptor beta chains below all came from one sample that was sequenced in a study of OX40 agonist ivuxolimab in advanced cancers. The data were produced by immunoSEQ multiplex PCR, yet TCRdb's version contains in-frame clones alone and is incomplete. The sample yields nearly 35,000 clones, around 92% seen once. The specimen was CD4+ or CD8+ T cells sorted from blood, collected in a trial of the OX40 agonist ivuxolimab. These receptors all come from an adult with an advanced solid tumor such as melanoma, head and neck, liver or kidney cancer.

This clone was detected once. The gene calls are TRBV27 and TRBJ2-1; 7 bases are shared with TRBD2. The CDR3 sequence is 15 residues long. J lost 9 bases, V lost 1 base, and 9 bases had no gene match. Per germline, CDR1 MNHEY and CDR2 SMNVEV (reference sequence). Written as DNA, the CDR3 is TGTGCCAGCAGTTTATTCACTAGAGGGGAGGGTGAGCAGTTCTTC. It codes for CASSLFTRGEGEQFF.

The V call is TRBV6-5, the J call TRBJ2-5; TRBD1 might be the D (5 bases). CDR1 is MNHEY and CDR2 is SVGAGI in the germline V gene. Deletions cut 2 bases from V and 1 base from J, with 11 bases between. This CDR3 is built from 15 residues. The CDR3: CASSYTQVPQETQYF. CDR3 nucleotide sequence: TGTGCCAGCAGTTACACACAGGTACCCCAAGAGACCCAGTACTTC.

V usage is TRBV4-3 and J usage is TRBJ2-1; possible D gene TRBD2, 5 bases. This CDR3 has 15 amino acids. Per the germline V gene, CDR1 is LGHNA and CDR2 is YSLEER. Trimming cost V 5 bases and J 8 bases, with 19 bases left between them. The CDR3, as DNA: TGCGCCAGCAGCAGAGAGGGTTCCCTTACCTATGAGCAGTTCTTC. Amino acids: CASSREGSLTYEQFF.

This clone was seen a single time. The chain recombines TRBV7-9 with TRBJ2-1, with D perhaps TRBD2 (5 bases). The CDR3 extends over 17 amino acids. The germline V and J ends were trimmed by 1 base and 4 bases, with 17 bases remaining between them. The germline CDR1 and CDR2 sequences are SEHNR and FQNEAQ (reference sequence). This chain's CDR3 is CASSLETRLYYYNEQFF. DNA of the CDR3: TGTGCCAGCAGCTTAGAAACGAGACTATACTATTACAATGAGCAGTTCTTC.

V gene TRBV6-5 combines with J gene TRBJ1-1; no firm D call. The germline gives CDR1 MNHEY, CDR2 SVGAGI. The CDR3 covers 14 residues. V lost 6 bases, J lost 5 bases, and 16 bases lay in between. The CDR3 DNA reads as TGTGCCAGCAGAGTCTCGATCGGTAGGACTGAAGCTTTCTTT. Translation: CASRVSIGRTEAFF.

J is TRBJ2-2 and V is TRBV11-2; weak D call: TRBD2 (5 bases). Per the germline V gene, CDR1 is SGHAT and CDR2 is FQNNGV. The V gene lost 0 bases and the J gene lost 6 bases, with 5 bases spanning the gap. The CDR3 is 13 residues long. For the CDR3, the DNA is TGTGCCAGCAGCTTAGAGGGAGCCGGGGAGCTGTTTTTT. Protein sequence: CASSLEGAGELFF.

J is TRBJ2-7 and V is TRBV11-3; D gene ambiguous. Trimming stripped 5 bases from V and 7 bases from J, with 21 bases between. Germline CDR1 and CDR2: SGHNT and YENEEA. CDR3 length: 15 residues. CDR3 amino acids: CASSLWTTPIKEQYF. The CDR3 DNA sequence: TGTGCCAGCAGCCTCTGGACCACACCCATTAAAGAGCAGTACTTC. The whole variable domain, remainder taken from reference TRBV11-3 and TRBJ2-7, is EAGVVQSPRYKIIEKKQPVAFWCNPISGHNTLYWYLQNLGQGPELLIRYENEEAVDDSQLPKDRFSAERLKGVDSTLKIQPAELGDSAVYLCASSLWTTPIKEQYFGPGTRLTVT.

This chain uses TRBV4-3 with TRBJ2-4; D unclear. The CDR3 is 16 amino acids. Trimming left V 1 base short and J 1 base short, with 11 bases between. CDR1 is LGHNA, CDR2 YSLEER, per germline. The CDR3 coding sequence is TGCGCCAGCAGCCAAGCGGCCGTGGGGGCCAAAAACATTCAGTACTTC. Translating gives CASSQAAVGAKNIQYF.